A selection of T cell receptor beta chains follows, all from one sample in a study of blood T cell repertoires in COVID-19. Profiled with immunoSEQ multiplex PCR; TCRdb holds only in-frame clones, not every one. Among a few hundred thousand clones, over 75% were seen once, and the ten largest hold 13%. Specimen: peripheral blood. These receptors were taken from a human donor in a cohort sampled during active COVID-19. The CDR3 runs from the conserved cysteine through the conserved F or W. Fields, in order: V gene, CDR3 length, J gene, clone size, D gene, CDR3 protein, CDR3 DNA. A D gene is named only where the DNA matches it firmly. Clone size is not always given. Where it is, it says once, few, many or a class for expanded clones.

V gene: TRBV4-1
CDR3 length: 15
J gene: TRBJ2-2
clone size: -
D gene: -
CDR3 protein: CASSRDLWGAGELFF
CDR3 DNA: TGCGCCAGCAGCAGGGACCTGTGGGGGGCCGGGGAGCTGTTTTTT

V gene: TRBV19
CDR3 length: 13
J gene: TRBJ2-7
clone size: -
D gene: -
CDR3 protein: CASSIDRFYEQYF
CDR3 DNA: TGTGCCAGTAGTATTGACAGGTTCTACGAGCAGTACTTC

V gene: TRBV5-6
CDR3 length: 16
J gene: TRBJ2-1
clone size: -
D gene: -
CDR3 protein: CASSFRGTSSYNEQFF
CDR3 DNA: TGTGCCAGCAGCTTTCGGGGGACGAGCTCCTACAATGAGCAGTTCTTC

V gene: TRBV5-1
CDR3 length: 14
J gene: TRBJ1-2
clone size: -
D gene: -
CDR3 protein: CASSLRQEPYGYTF
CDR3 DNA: TGCGCCAGCAGCCTCCGACAGGAGCCCTATGGCTACACCTTC

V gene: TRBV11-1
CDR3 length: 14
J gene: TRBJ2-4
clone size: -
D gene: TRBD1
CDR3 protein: CASSPDRVKNIQYF
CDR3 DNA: TGTGCCAGCAGCCCCGACAGGGTCAAAAACATTCAGTACTTC

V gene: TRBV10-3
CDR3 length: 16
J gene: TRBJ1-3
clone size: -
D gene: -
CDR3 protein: CAISGDEGTGGNTIYF
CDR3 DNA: TGTGCCATCAGTGGGGACGAGGGAACAGGGGGAAACACCATATATTTT

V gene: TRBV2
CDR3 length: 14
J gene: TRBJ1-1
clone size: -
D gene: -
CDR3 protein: CASSGQRMNTEAFF
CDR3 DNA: TGTGCCAGCAGTGGCCAGCGCATGAACACTGAAGCTTTCTTT

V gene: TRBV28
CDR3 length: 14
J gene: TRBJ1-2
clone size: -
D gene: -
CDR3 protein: CASSPGRGNYGYTF
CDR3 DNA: TGTGCCAGCAGTCCCGGACGGGGAAACTATGGCTACACCTTC

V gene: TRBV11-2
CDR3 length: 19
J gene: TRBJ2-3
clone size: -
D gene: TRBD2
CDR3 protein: CASSLRGGAGGLNPDTQYF
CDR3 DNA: TGTGCCAGCAGCCTCAGAGGGGGAGCGGGAGGGCTAAACCCAGATACGCAGTATTTT

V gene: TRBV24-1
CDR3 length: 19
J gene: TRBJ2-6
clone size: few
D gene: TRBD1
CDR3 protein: CATSSTRPGGKSGANVLTF
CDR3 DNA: TGTGCCACCAGTTCGACGCGTCCAGGGGGCAAGTCTGGGGCCAACGTCCTGACTTTC

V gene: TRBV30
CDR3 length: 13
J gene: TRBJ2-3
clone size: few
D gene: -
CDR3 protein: CAWSNRVADTQYF
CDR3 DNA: TGTGCCTGGAGCAACAGGGTGGCAGATACGCAGTATTTT

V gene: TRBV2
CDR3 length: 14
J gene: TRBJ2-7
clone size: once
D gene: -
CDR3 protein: CASSSTGSSYEQYF
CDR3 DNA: TGTGCCAGCAGTTCCACAGGGAGCTCCTACGAGCAGTACTTC

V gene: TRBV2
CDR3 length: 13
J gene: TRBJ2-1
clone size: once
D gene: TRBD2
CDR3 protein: CASSERGVNEQFF
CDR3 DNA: TGTGCCAGCAGTGAACGGGGGGTCAATGAGCAGTTCTTC

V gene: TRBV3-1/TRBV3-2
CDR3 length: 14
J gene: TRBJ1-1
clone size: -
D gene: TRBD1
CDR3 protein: CASSGGQRNTEAFF
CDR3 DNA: TGTGCCAGCAGCGGGGGACAGAGAAACACTGAAGCTTTCTTT

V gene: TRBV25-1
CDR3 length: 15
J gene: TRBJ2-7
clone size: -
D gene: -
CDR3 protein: CASSELLAGGYEQYF
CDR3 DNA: TGTGCCAGCAGTGAACTCCTAGCAGGGGGGTACGAGCAGTACTTC

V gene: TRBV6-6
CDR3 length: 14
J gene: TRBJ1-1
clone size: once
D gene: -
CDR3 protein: CASTVGAPVTEAFF
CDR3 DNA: TGTGCCAGCACCGTAGGGGCCCCGGTCACTGAAGCTTTCTTT

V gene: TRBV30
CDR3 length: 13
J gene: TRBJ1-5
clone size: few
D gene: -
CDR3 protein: CAWTSGDEQPQHF
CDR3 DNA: TGTGCCTGGACCTCAGGGGACGAACAGCCCCAGCATTTT

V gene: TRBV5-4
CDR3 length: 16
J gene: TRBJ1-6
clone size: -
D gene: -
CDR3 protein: CASSSWGGSYNSPLHF
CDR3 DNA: TGTGCCAGCAGTTCCTGGGGCGGCTCCTATAATTCACCCCTCCACTTT

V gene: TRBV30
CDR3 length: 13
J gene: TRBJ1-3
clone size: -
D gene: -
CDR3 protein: CAWSSGSGNTIYF
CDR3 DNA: TGTGCCTGGAGTAGTGGCTCGGGAAACACCATATATTTT

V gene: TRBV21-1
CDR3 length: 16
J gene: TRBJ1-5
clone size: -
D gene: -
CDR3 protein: CASRESGQGPYQPQHF
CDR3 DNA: TGTGCCAGCAGGGAAAGTGGCCAGGGGCCCTATCAGCCCCAGCATTTT

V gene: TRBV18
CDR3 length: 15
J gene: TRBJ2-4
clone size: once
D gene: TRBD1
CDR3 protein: CASSPSSNRGNIQYF
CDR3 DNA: TGTGCCAGCTCACCTTCAAGCAACAGGGGAAACATTCAGTACTTC

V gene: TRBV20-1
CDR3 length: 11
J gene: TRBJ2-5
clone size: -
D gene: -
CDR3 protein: CSARISETQYF
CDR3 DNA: TGCAGTGCTAGAATATCTGAGACCCAGTACTTC

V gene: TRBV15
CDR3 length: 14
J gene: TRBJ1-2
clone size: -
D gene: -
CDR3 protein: CATSRDFQFYGYTF
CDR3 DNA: TGTGCCACCAGCAGAGATTTCCAGTTCTATGGCTACACCTTC

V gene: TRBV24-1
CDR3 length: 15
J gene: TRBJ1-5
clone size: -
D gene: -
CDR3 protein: CATSDPGGANQPQHF
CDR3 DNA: TGTGCCACCAGTGACCCTGGGGGGGCTAATCAGCCCCAGCATTTT

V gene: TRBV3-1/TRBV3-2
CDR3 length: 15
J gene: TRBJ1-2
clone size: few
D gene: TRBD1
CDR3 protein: CASSQPGQTTYGYTF
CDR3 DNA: TGTGCCAGCAGCCAACCGGGACAGACTACCTATGGCTACACCTTC

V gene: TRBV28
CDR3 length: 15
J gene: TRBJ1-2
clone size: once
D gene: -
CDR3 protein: CASSTNRVSNYGYTF
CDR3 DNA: TGTGCCAGCAGTACTAACAGGGTCTCTAACTATGGCTACACCTTC

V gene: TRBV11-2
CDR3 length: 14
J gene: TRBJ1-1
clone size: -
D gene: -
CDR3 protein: CASSRWQANTEAFF
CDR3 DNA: TGTGCCAGCAGCCGCTGGCAGGCGAACACTGAAGCTTTCTTT

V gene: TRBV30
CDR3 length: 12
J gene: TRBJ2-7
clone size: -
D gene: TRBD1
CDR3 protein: CAWGTGGAEQYF
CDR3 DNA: TGTGCCTGGGGGACAGGGGGTGCCGAGCAGTACTTC

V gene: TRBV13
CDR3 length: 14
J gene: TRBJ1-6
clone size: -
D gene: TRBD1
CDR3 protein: CASSYGQVNSPLHF
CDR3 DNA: TGTGCCAGCAGCTACGGACAGGTCAATTCACCCCTCCACTTT

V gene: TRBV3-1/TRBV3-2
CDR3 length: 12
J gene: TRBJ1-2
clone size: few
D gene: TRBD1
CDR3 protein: CASSQGQYGYTF
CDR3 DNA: TGTGCCAGCAGCCAGGGACAGTATGGCTACACCTTC

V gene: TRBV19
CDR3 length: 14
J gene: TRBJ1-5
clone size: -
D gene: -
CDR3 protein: CASSMGFGSQPQHF
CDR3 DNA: TGTGCCAGTAGTATGGGGTTTGGGAGTCAGCCCCAGCATTTT

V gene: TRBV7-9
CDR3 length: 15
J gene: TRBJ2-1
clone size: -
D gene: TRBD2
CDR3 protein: CASIPGGGRYNEQFF
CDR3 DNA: TGTGCCAGCATCCCCGGGGGGGGGCGCTACAATGAGCAGTTCTTC

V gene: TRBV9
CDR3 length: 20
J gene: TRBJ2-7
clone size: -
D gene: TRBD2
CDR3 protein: CASSVGGAGGPLPTSYEQYF
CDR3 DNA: TGTGCCAGCAGCGTAGGCGGAGCGGGAGGGCCCCTTCCGACCTCATACGAGCAGTACTTC

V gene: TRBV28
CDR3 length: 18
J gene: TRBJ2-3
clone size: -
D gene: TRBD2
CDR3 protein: CASSLKTSSGPAPDTQYF
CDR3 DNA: TGTGCCAGCAGTTTAAAAACTTCTAGCGGACCCGCCCCAGATACGCAGTATTTT

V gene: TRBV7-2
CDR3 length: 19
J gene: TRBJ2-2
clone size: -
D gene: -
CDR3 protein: CASSPQTGFLYANTGELFF
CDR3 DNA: TGTGCCAGCAGCCCGCAGACAGGTTTCTTATACGCGAACACCGGGGAGCTGTTTTTT

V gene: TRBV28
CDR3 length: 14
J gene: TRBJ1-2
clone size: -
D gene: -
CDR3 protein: CASSTPDSKEGYTF
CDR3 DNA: TGTGCCAGCAGTACTCCCGACAGCAAGGAGGGCTACACCTTC

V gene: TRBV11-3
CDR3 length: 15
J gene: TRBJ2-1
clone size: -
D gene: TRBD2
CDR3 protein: CASSSSGRANNEQFF
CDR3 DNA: TGTGCCAGCAGCTCCAGCGGGAGGGCCAACAATGAGCAGTTCTTC

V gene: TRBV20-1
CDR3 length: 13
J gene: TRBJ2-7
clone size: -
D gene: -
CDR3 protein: CSASPGAPAEQYF
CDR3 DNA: TGCAGTGCTAGTCCAGGGGCCCCCGCCGAGCAGTACTTC

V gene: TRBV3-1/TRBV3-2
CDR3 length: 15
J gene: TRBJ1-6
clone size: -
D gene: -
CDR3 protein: CASSQGSSYNSPLHF
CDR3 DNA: TGTGCCAGCAGCCAAGGGAGCTCCTATAATTCACCCCTCCACTTT

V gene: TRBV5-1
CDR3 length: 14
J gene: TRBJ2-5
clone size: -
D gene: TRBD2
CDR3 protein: CASSDGTTQETQYF
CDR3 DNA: TGCGCCAGCAGCGACGGGACTACACAAGAGACCCAGTACTTC

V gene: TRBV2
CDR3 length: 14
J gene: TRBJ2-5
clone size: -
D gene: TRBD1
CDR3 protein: CASPYRDRAETQYF
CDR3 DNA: TGTGCCAGCCCCTACCGGGACAGGGCGGAGACCCAGTACTTC

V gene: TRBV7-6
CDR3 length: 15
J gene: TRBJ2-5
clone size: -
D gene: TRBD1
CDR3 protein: CASSSPTGGQETQYF
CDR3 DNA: TGTGCCAGCAGCTCGCCGACAGGGGGCCAAGAGACCCAGTACTTC